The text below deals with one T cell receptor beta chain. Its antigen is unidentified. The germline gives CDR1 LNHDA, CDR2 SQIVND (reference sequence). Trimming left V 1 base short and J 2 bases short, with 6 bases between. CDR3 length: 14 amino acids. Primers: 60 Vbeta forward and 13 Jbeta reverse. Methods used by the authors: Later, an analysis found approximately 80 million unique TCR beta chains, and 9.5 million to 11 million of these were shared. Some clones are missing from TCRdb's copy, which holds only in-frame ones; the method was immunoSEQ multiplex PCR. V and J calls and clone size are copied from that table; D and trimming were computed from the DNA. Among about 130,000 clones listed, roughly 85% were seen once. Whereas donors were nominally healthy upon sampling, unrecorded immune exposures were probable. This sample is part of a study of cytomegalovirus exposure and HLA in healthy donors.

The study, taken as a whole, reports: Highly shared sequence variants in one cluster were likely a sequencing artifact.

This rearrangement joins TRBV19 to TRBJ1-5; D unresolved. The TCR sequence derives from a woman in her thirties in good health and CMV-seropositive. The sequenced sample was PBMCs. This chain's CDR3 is CASSIGSGNQPQHF. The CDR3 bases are TGTGCCAGTAGTATAGGGTCAGGCAATCAGCCCCAGCATTTT.